This TCR beta chain is drawn from a study of T cell responses to AZD1222 COVID-19 vaccine. This CDR3 comprises 15 residues. The ends were cut back, 4 bases at V and 10 bases at J, with 22 bases in the middle. CDR1 is MNHEY, CDR2 SMNVEV, per germline (reference sequence). As concerns this clone: No antigen is known for it.

Findings of the study overall: Baseline antibody screening turned up just a handful of seropositive AZD1222 recipients. Repertoire samples came only from after the peak T cell response.

The repertoire was sequenced with immunoSEQ multiplex PCR; TCRdb's copy has only in-frame clones and lacks some. The sample yields 140,000 to 150,000 clones, 75% to 90% seen once. The specimen comprised peripheral blood, sampled on day 0 of AZD1222 vaccination. This sequence joins TRBV27 and TRBJ1-2; possible D gene TRBD1, 5 bases. The sequence was obtained from an adult in good health. The CDR3 coding sequence is TGTGCCAGCAGTTCGTCCCTCCCCCGGGGACTGTCCTACACCTTC. This sequence encodes CASSSSLPRGLSYTF.